The source of this T cell receptor (beta chain) is a study of T-cell memory formation after mild COVID-19. Turning to the study itself: Clusters of TCRs were largely donor specific. Findings of the study overall: Clones that contracted clustered mainly in CM and EM if CD4+ and in EMRA if CD8+. Contracting clones from day 15 to 85 showed balanced CD4/CD8; later expanders favored CD4+.

The table lists this clonotype with a count of one. The target antigen is unknown. After 5'RACE with constant-segment primers, TCR alpha and TCR beta cDNA libraries carrying sample barcodes and UMIs were obtained. TCRdb reanalysed the 5' RACE reads using MiXCR and keeps one entry per CDR3 protein. This sample has hundreds of thousands of distinct CDR3 sequences, with roughly a fifth found just once. V gave up 2 bases and J gave up 7 bases, with 18 bases separating them. Germline assignment: CDR1 SGHVS and CDR2 FQNEAQ. The CDR3 runs 17 residues. This clonotype was sampled from a man younger than 35 who had mild COVID-19 (a few samples of this study predate the infection). Cell type and time point are not known. The chain recombines TRBV7-8 with TRBJ1-6; the D gene is possibly TRBD1 (5 bases). The material sequenced was PBMCs or a T cell subset sorted from them (not recorded which). The CDR3 is CASSLYGRGTGNSPLHF. DNA for the CDR3: TGTGCCAGCAGCTTATATGGGCGCGGGACTGGGAATTCACCCCTCCACTTT.